The subject of this entry is one T cell receptor beta chain. Its antigen is unknown. The source of the sample is a study of T cell responses to AZD1222 COVID-19 vaccine. Study-level points and caveats: Vaccine-associated CD4 TCRs spanned spike, dominant at 160-218 and 743-854. Donors skewed white British and female; clonal diversity was possibly underestimated. Of spike-specific TCRs, nearly half reportedly target regions left unmutated in variants.

Per the germline V gene, CDR1 is SGHTA and CDR2 is FQGNSA. The V end lost 5 bases, the J end lost 7 bases, and 15 bases lay between the germline ends. The CDR3 is 14 residues long. Sequencing used immunoSEQ multiplex PCR; TCRdb keeps in-frame clones, though not all of them. The sample shows around 150,000 clones, approximately 92% of them seen only once. This specimen was peripheral blood, taken 28 days after the second AZD1222 dose. This sequence joins TRBV7-2 and TRBJ2-1; D perhaps matches TRBD2 (6 bases). This receptor was obtained from an adult who received the AZD1222 COVID-19 vaccine. DNA for the CDR3: TGTGCCAGCAGCCCACCGGGAGCCTTTAATGAGCAGTTCTTC. This translates into CASSPPGAFNEQFF.